This TCR beta chain was captured by sequencing in a study of shared clonotypes between healthy human individuals. On the study more broadly: Per donor, CD8 memory used one plate, CD8 naive used two, CD4 memory used three and CD4 naive used three.

This CDR3 spans 17 amino acids. Germline V CDR1 and CDR2: SGHAT, FQNNGV. V shed 5 bases and J 5 bases; nucleotides not matched to a gene: 11. Cells designated naive CD8 were CD45RO-negative and were positively selected for CCR7, with terminally differentiated effector memory CD45RA+ cells excluded. This was a deep-level run. This table comes from immunoSEQ multiplex PCR, and its TCRdb copy is limited to in-frame clones, with some not included. The sample includes some 740,000 clones, almost 95% of them seen just once. This receptor was identified in a man younger than 40 in good health. V gene TRBV11-2 combines with J gene TRBJ2-2; TRBD1 matches at 10 bases. What was sequenced was naive CD8+ T cells sorted from blood. In nucleotides, the CDR3 is TGTGCCAGCAGCCTATCCCTGGACAGGGGGAGGACCGGGGAGCTGTTTTTT. Translated: CASSLSLDRGRTGELFF.